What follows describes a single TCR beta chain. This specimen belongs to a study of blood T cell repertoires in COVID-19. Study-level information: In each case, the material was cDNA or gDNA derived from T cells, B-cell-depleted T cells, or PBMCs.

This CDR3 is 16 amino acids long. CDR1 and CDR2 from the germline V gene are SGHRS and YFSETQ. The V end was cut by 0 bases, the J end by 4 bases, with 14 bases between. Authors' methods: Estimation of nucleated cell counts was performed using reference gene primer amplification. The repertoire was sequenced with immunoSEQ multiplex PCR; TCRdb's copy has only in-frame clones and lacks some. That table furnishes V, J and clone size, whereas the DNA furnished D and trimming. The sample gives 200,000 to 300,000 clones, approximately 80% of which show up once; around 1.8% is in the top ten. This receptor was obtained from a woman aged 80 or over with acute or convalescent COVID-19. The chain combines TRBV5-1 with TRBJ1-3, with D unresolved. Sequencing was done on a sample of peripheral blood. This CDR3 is CASSLADPRIGNTIYF. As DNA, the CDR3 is TGCGCCAGCAGCTTGGCCGACCCCAGGATAGGAAACACCATATATTTT.